Listed here are 21 T cell receptor beta chains from one sample, sequenced in a study of blood T cell repertoires in COVID-19. The repertoire was sequenced with immunoSEQ multiplex PCR; TCRdb's copy has only in-frame clones and lacks some. The sample lists 350,000 to 500,000 clones, nearly 90% occurring once. Sequencing used PBMCs or T cells enriched from blood (not recorded which). Receptors originate from a woman between 18 and 30 years old who had been exposed to COVID-19.

V and J are TRBV28 and TRBJ1-6; possible D gene TRBD1, 5 bases. The CDR3 is 14 residues long. Germline assignment: CDR1 MDHEN and CDR2 SYDVKM. Between the trimmed V and J ends, which lost 2 bases and 7 bases, there was a span of 9 bases. The CDR3 nucleotides read TGTGCCAGCAGTTTAGGAAACAGGAATTCACCCCTCCACTTT. This gives the protein CASSLGNRNSPLHF.

The chain recombines TRBV3-1 (or the pseudogene TRBV3-2) with TRBJ1-5; 8 nucleotides line up with TRBD1. The germline V gene encodes CDR1 LGHDT and CDR2 YNNKEL (reference sequence). Trimming took 4 bases from V and 2 from J; bases not matched to a gene: 7. This CDR3 region has 16 residues. The CDR3 loop is CASSRTTTGGNQPQHF. Here the CDR3 DNA reads TGTGCCAGCAGCCGAACCACGACAGGGGGCAATCAGCCCCAGCATTTT.

V gene TRBV9 combines with J gene TRBJ2-3; 11 bases align to TRBD2. The germline V gene has CDR1 SGDLS and CDR2 YYNGEE. CDR3 length: 15 residues. Trimming removed 3 bases from V and 4 bases from J; junction bases left unmatched: 4. The CDR3 here is CASSGSGGAPDTQYF. CDR3 DNA sequence: TGTGCCAGCAGCGGTAGCGGGGGGGCCCCAGATACGCAGTATTTT. Together with reference TRBV9 and TRBJ2-3, the CDR3 gives the full variable domain: DSGVTQTPKHLITATGQRVTLRCSPRSGDLSVYWYQQSLDQGLQFLIQYYNGEERAKGNILERFSAQQFPDLHSELNLSSLELGDSALYFCASSGSGGAPDTQYFGPGTRLTVL.

The genes are TRBV25-1 and TRBJ2-3; 8 positions match TRBD1. The CDR3 is 17 residues long. V lost 1 base and J lost 5; bases outside the gene matches: 11. In germline, CDR1 is MGHDK, CDR2 SYGVNS. Here the CDR3 DNA reads TGTGCCAGCAGTGAATTCGACAGGGGCAGTTTTGGAGATACGCAGTATTTT. Amino acid sequence: CASSEFDRGSFGDTQYF.

This CDR3 is CASSLQGQGTEAFF. Written as DNA, the CDR3 is TGTGCCAGCAGCTTACAGGGTCAGGGCACTGAAGCTTTCTTT. The rearrangement joins TRBV7-9 to TRBJ1-1, with D possibly being TRBD1 (5 bases). Germline loops: CDR1 SEHNR, CDR2 FQNEAQ (reference sequence). The length of the CDR3 is 14 residues. Trimming removed 2 bases at V and 4 bases at J, with 11 bases between.

J is TRBJ2-7 and V is TRBV28; 7 nucleotides match TRBD1. CDR3 length: 15 residues. The V gene's germline CDR1 is MDHEN and CDR2 SYDVKM. V was pared by 4 bases and J by 2 bases, with 8 bases of the junction left unmatched. In DNA form, the CDR3 reads TGTGCCAGCAGTTCCCCCGGACAGGCTACCTACGAGCAGTACTTC. Amino acids: CASSSPGQATYEQYF.

The chain carries TRBV2 and TRBJ1-5, with D hard to call. Looked up from germline, CDR1 is SNHLY and CDR2 is FYNNEI. Trimming took off 8 bases at V and 0 bases at J, with 8 bases between the two ends. This CDR3 spans 13 amino acids. For the CDR3, the DNA is TGTGCCAGCGTGTCAGGTAGCAATCAGCCCCAGCATTTT. This gives the protein CASVSGSNQPQHF.

The chain joins TRBV6-4 to TRBJ2-1, with 14 bases that match TRBD2. The V and J ends lost 5 bases and 7 bases, in that order; junction bases with no gene match: 4. The CDR3 is 15 amino acids. Germline loops: CDR1 MRHNA, CDR2 SNTAGT. CDR3 residues: CASSIGTSGSNEQFF. Here the CDR3 DNA reads TGTGCCAGCAGTATCGGGACTAGCGGGAGTAATGAGCAGTTCTTC.

The count of this clone is one. This chain connects TRBV19 to TRBJ1-3, with 7 bases that match TRBD1. The trim removed 4 bases at V and 0 bases at J, leaving 12 bases unmatched. CDR3 length: 18 amino acids. The germline V gene encodes CDR1 LNHDA and CDR2 SQIVND (reference sequence). The CDR3 is CASSTYRDRRNSGNTIYF. The CDR3 DNA follows: TGTGCCAGTAGTACATACCGGGACAGACGAAACTCTGGAAACACCATATATTTT.

This clone appeared a few times. This chain uses TRBV7-9 with TRBJ1-2, with 7 positions matching TRBD1. J lost 6 bases, V lost 6 bases, and 10 bases had no gene match. The germline V gene has CDR1 SEHNR and CDR2 FQNEAQ (reference sequence). The CDR3 is 14 amino acids. CDR3 in amino acids: CASRPKGASDGYTF. The CDR3 nucleotides are TGTGCCAGCAGGCCTAAGGGGGCCTCTGATGGCTACACCTTC.

The chain couples TRBV2 to TRBJ2-5, with 9 bases matching TRBD2. Germline values: CDR1 SNHLY, CDR2 FYNNEI. CDR3 size: 14 residues. Trimming cost V 7 bases and J 2 bases; bases outside gene matches: 5. For the CDR3, the DNA is TGTGCCAGCACAGATAGCGGGGGACAAGAGACCCAGTACTTC. This translates into CASTDSGGQETQYF.

The rearrangement links TRBV9 to TRBJ2-3, with 12 bases fitting TRBD2. V lost 4 bases to trimming and J lost 1 base; unmatched junction nucleotides: 7. Germline loops: CDR1 SGDLS, CDR2 YYNGEE. The CDR3 length is 17 residues. CDR3 protein: CASSTRLAGEGTDTQYF. As DNA, the CDR3 is TGTGCCAGCAGCACCCGACTAGCGGGGGAAGGCACAGATACGCAGTATTTT.

The chain recombines TRBV11-1 with TRBJ2-1, with TRBD1 identical over 11 bases. The V and J ends lost 5 bases and 8 bases, in that order; junction bases with no gene match: 8. Germline CDR1 and CDR2: SGHAT and FQDESV (reference sequence). This CDR3 comprises 15 residues. CDR3 bases: TGTGCCAGCAGCCACCCCGGGACAGGGGGTCATGAGCAGTTCTTC. This codes for CASSHPGTGGHEQFF.

This sequence joins TRBV7-2 and TRBJ2-7; 13 positions agree with TRBD2. The CDR3 is 15 residues long. The V gene's germline CDR1 is SGHTA and CDR2 FQGNSA. V gave up 4 bases and J gave up 5 bases; unmatched junction bases: 5. CDR3 in amino acids: CASSSRTSGSNEQYF. CDR3 nucleotide sequence: TGTGCCAGCAGCTCGCGGACTAGCGGGAGTAACGAGCAGTACTTC.

The V and J genes are TRBV3-1 (or the pseudogene TRBV3-2) and TRBJ1-2; 8 bases are shared with TRBD1. The V gene's germline CDR1 is LGHDT and CDR2 YNNKEL (reference sequence). The CDR3 totals 15 residues. Trimming cost V 5 bases and J 7 bases; bases outside gene matches: 12. CDR3 residues: CASSESGTGFGGYTF. CDR3 DNA: TGTGCCAGCAGCGAATCCGGGACAGGTTTTGGTGGCTACACCTTC.

This chain uses TRBV19 with TRBJ2-7; D unresolved. The length of the CDR3 is 14 residues. CDR1 is LNHDA and CDR2 is SQIVND in the germline V gene (reference sequence). The V end lost 0 bases, the J end lost 7 bases, and 13 bases lay between the germline ends. Here the CDR3 reads CASSIDRWAEEQYF. In DNA, the CDR3 is TGTGCCAGTAGTATAGATCGGTGGGCTGAGGAGCAGTACTTC.

This clone has just a few counts. The chain has TRBV5-6 and TRBJ2-7; the D gene is possibly TRBD2 (6 bases). Trimming left V 7 bases short and J 5 bases short, with 13 bases between. This CDR3 is 12 amino acids long. The V gene's germline CDR1 is SGHDT and CDR2 YYEEEE. The CDR3 reads CASHRRVDEQYF. CDR3 DNA sequence: TGTGCCAGCCACAGGAGGGTCGACGAGCAGTACTTC.

V usage is TRBV5-1 and J usage is TRBJ2-5; D is ambiguous. This CDR3 region has 15 residues. Trimming removed 2 bases at V and 2 bases at J, with 13 bases between. Looked up from germline, CDR1 is SGHRS and CDR2 is YFSETQ. The CDR3 DNA sequence: TGCGCCAGCAGCTTAAGCCCTAGTGGGCAAGAGACCCAGTACTTC. It specifies CASSLSPSGQETQYF.

The genes are TRBV9 and TRBJ2-7; D unclear. CDR3 length: 13 residues. Per the germline V gene, CDR1 is SGDLS and CDR2 is YYNGEE. The germline V and J ends were trimmed by 3 bases and 3 bases, with 10 bases remaining between them. The CDR3: CASSARLGYEQYF. The CDR3 region has the DNA TGTGCCAGCAGCGCCCGGCTAGGCTACGAGCAGTACTTC. The whole variable domain, remainder taken from reference TRBV9 and TRBJ2-7, is DSGVTQTPKHLITATGQRVTLRCSPRSGDLSVYWYQQSLDQGLQFLIQYYNGEERAKGNILERFSAQQFPDLHSELNLSSLELGDSALYFCASSARLGYEQYFGPGTRLTVT.

The V and J genes are TRBV27 and TRBJ2-5; D gene ambiguous. Germline CDR1 reads MNHEY; CDR2 reads SMNVEV (reference sequence). The CDR3 contains 13 residues. Trimming took 5 bases from V and 0 from J, leaving 7 bases between them. Written as DNA, the CDR3 is TGTGCCAGCAGTCCTCCGTACCAAGAGACCCAGTACTTC. Translating it yields CASSPPYQETQYF.

The sample holds a few counts of this clone. The rearrangement joins TRBV11-2 to TRBJ1-2; D gene ambiguous. Germline loops: CDR1 SGHAT, CDR2 FQNNGV. V dropped 0 bases and J dropped 12 bases, with 11 bases sitting between them. CDR3 length: 12 amino acids. CDR3 loop: CASSLDRRWNTF. In DNA form, the CDR3 reads TGTGCCAGCAGCTTAGATAGGAGGTGGAACACCTTC.